This paragraph reports one TCR beta chain. This entry is derived from a study of blood T cell repertoires in COVID-19. Study context: Sites in the United States, Italy and Spain provided acute and convalescent COVID-19 samples. T cells, B-cell-depleted T cells, or PBMCs supplied cDNA or gDNA.

Authors' processing steps: Using reference gene primer amplification, nucleated cell counts were estimated. Some clones are missing from TCRdb's copy, which holds only in-frame ones; the method was immunoSEQ multiplex PCR. The DNA gave D and trimming, while V, J and clone size come from that table. The sample holds approximately 280,000 clones, 80% to 90% seen once. The germline V gene encodes CDR1 MNHEY and CDR2 SVGAGI. The CDR3 runs 14 residues. With 10 bases removed from V and 0 bases from J, the gap between germline ends came to 12 bases. The chain is built from TRBV6-5 and TRBJ1-4; D not certain. The sample taken for sequencing was peripheral blood. The TCR comes from a woman in her 70s with acute or convalescent COVID-19. The CDR3 reads CATSPFATNEKLFF. The CDR3 bases are TGTGCCACCAGCCCGTTTGCAACTAATGAAAAACTGTTTTTT.